The 27 T cell receptor beta chains below come from one sample, sequenced in a study of T cell repertoires in cytomegalovirus infection. TCRdb re-called the reads with MiXCR, one entry per CDR3 protein. The table shows some 700,000 distinct CDR3 sequences, with about a third occurring only once. The material sequenced was PBMCs. These receptors all come from a human donor in good health (CMV status not recorded). Some clones in this sample may be carry-over from other donors' samples.

The rearrangement uses TRBV7-9 and TRBJ2-2; D remains unclear. The CDR3 has 14 amino acids. Germline V CDR1 and CDR2: SEHNR, FQNEAQ (reference sequence). V lost 1 base, J lost 5 bases, and 8 bases lay in between. CDR3 nucleotides: TGTGCCAGCAGCTTAGTCCTGTATACCGGGGAGCTGTTTTTT. Its translation is CASSLVLYTGELFF.

This clonotype has a handful of counts. This CDR3 is CASSLSGPKSGQYF. In DNA, the CDR3 is TGTGCCAGCAGCCTTAGCGGGCCTAAAAGCGGGCAGTACTTC. The gene calls are TRBV12-3 or TRBV12-4 and TRBJ2-7, with TRBD2 identical over 7 bases. The CDR3 contains 14 residues. Losses at the gene ends were 6 bases for V and 9 bases for J; bases not matched to a gene: 14.

The chain links TRBV20-1 to TRBJ1-2; a weak D match, TRBD1 (5 bases). Trimming shortened V by 1 base and J by 5 bases, and 14 bases separated the two germline ends. Germline CDR1 reads DFQATT; CDR2 reads SNEGSKA (reference sequence). This CDR3 comprises 14 residues. The CDR3 protein is CSARGGGVEYGYTF. CDR3 nucleotides: TGCAGTGCTAGAGGAGGAGGGGTGGAGTATGGCTACACCTTC.

In its sample, this clonotype was seen a few times. This chain connects TRBV6-6 to TRBJ2-7, with TRBD1 matching over 9 bases. Germline CDR1 is MNHNY and CDR2 is SVGAGI (reference sequence). Trimming at V came to 5 bases and at J to 2 bases, leaving 10 bases not matched to a gene. The CDR3 covers 16 residues. CDR3 residues: CASSPKGQGRTYEQYF. DNA of the CDR3: TGTGCCAGCAGTCCAAAGGGACAGGGTCGGACCTACGAGCAGTACTTC.

As regards this clonotype: The junction does not match germline at one end; this may be a read error. V and J are TRBV6-6 and TRBJ1-5; 12 nucleotides align to TRBD1. Germline assignment: CDR1 MNHNY and CDR2 SVGAGI (reference sequence). The CDR3 covers 17 residues. The CDR3, as DNA: TGTGCCATCAGTCAATCAGGGGACAGGGGGCCAGGACAGCCCCAGCATTTT. Amino acids: CAISQSGDRGPGQPQHF.

The J gene is TRBJ2-1, the V gene TRBV24-1; 10 nucleotides match TRBD2. Per germline, CDR1 KGHDR and CDR2 SFDVKD. V shed 4 bases, J shed 8 bases, and the junction held 7 bases outside the gene matches. The CDR3 runs 15 residues. CDR3 DNA: TGTGCCACCAGTGACCCCGGGACTAGCGCCCATGAGCAGTTCTTC. Protein: CATSDPGTSAHEQFF.

This clonotype was found many times. This rearrangement joins TRBV28 to TRBJ2-7; no reliable D call. Germline CDR1 is MDHEN and CDR2 is SYDVKM. This CDR3 has 11 residues. V lost 6 bases and J lost 3, with 6 bases in between. Here the CDR3 reads CASSRHYEQYF. CDR3 bases: TGTGCCAGCAGCCGACACTACGAGCAGTACTTC. Full variable domain (rest looked up from reference TRBV28 and TRBJ2-7): DVKVTQSSRYLVKRTGEKVFLECVQDMDHENMFWYRQDPGLGLRLIYFSYDVKMKEKGDIPEGYSVSREKKERFSLILESASTNQTSMYLCASSRHYEQYFGPGTRLTVT.

In its sample, this clonotype was seen a few times. This chain uses TRBV4-1 with TRBJ2-5; D gene uncertain. Per germline, CDR1 MGHRA and CDR2 YSYEKL. This CDR3 is 13 amino acids long. Deletions cut 1 base from V and 2 bases from J, with 5 bases between. In DNA, the CDR3 is TGCGCCAGCAGCCAAGCGATACAAGAGACCCAGTACTTC. Its translation is CASSQAIQETQYF.

There are a few counts of this clonotype. The V and J genes are TRBV7-6 and TRBJ1-1; D is perhaps TRBD1 (5 bases). The CDR3 spans 16 residues. With 1 base removed from V and 3 bases from J, the gap between germline ends came to 15 bases. Germline V CDR1 and CDR2: SGHVS, FNYEAQ. CDR3 in DNA: TGTGCCAGCAGCTTAGGTATCGTGCGGGGCTACACTGAAGCTTTCTTT. It is translated as CASSLGIVRGYTEAFF.

This clonotype has just a few counts. The V and J genes are TRBV7-2 and TRBJ2-3, with D possibly TRBD1 on 5 matching bases. Germline CDR1 and CDR2: SGHTA and FQGNSA. The length of the CDR3 is 13 residues. Trimming pared 6 bases from V and 1 base from J, leaving 8 bases between. The CDR3 loop reads CASRPRGTDTQYF. CDR3 bases: TGTGCCAGCAGGCCCAGGGGCACAGATACGCAGTATTTT.

The rearrangement links TRBV19 to TRBJ1-5; D call uncertain. The CDR3 runs to 13 residues. CDR1 and CDR2 from the germline V gene are LNHDA and SQIVND (reference sequence). The ends were cut back, 7 bases at V and 4 bases at J, with 11 bases in the middle. This CDR3 reads CASTEEGNQPQHF. The CDR3, as DNA: TGTGCCAGTACCGAGGAGGGTAATCAGCCCCAGCATTTT.

This clonotype was counted ten times or more. This chain joins TRBV7-8 and TRBJ2-2; 8 nucleotides line up with TRBD1. The CDR3 consists of 17 residues. After removal of 0 bases from V and 7 bases from J, the junction contained 10 bases not matched to a gene. Germline-derived CDR1 and CDR2 are SGHVS and FQNEAQ. The CDR3 sequence is CASSLAPQGARDGELFF. CDR3 nucleotides: TGTGCCAGCAGCTTAGCGCCGCAGGGGGCTAGGGACGGGGAGCTGTTTTTT.

In this sample, this clonotype turned up a few times. The chain joins TRBV11-2 to TRBJ1-1, with D possibly TRBD1 on 6 matching bases. CDR1 and CDR2 (germline): SGHAT, FQNNGV. The CDR3 is 16 residues long. Trimming cost V 5 bases and J 4 bases, with 20 bases left between them. The chain's CDR3 is CASSTRQELGATEAFF. The CDR3 DNA is TGTGCCAGCAGCACTCGACAGGAGCTAGGGGCCACTGAAGCTTTCTTT.

There are a few counts of this clonotype. The rearrangement links TRBV28 to TRBJ2-7; D may correspond to TRBD1 or TRBD2 (5 bases each). This CDR3 has 14 residues. V lost 8 bases and J lost 4, with 18 bases in between. The germline V gene has CDR1 MDHEN and CDR2 SYDVKM. In DNA, the CDR3 is TGTGCCAGCCTCCCGGGACGGTGGGATTACGAGCAGTACTTC. It is translated as CASLPGRWDYEQYF.

This clonotype was detected only a few times. The chain couples TRBV12-3 or TRBV12-4 to TRBJ2-2; D call uncertain. This CDR3 is 16 amino acids long. The V end lost 6 bases, the J end lost 4 bases, and 18 bases lay between the germline ends. This CDR3 reads CASRILQLSTTGELFF. As DNA, the CDR3 is TGTGCCAGCAGGATACTACAACTCTCCACCACCGGGGAGCTGTTTTTT.

The chain couples TRBV20-1 to TRBJ1-1, with D maybe TRBD1 (6 bases). Germline V lookup: CDR1 DFQATT, CDR2 SNEGSKA (reference sequence). The CDR3 is made up of 10 amino acids. Trimming removed 6 bases at V and 7 bases at J, with 9 bases between. The CDR3 is CSATGFEAFF. The CDR3, as DNA: TGCAGTGCCACAGGGTTTGAAGCTTTCTTT.

This clonotype has a handful of counts. The chain employs TRBV12-3 or TRBV12-4 and TRBJ1-4, with a tentative D call TRBD1 (6 bases). The CDR3 covers 16 residues. The V gene lost 4 bases and the J gene lost 2 bases, with 14 bases spanning the gap. The DNA for the CDR3 is TGTGCCAGCAGTTGGGGACAAGTCTCGACTAATGAAAAACTGTTTTTT. This encodes CASSWGQVSTNEKLFF.

This sequence joins TRBV5-4 and TRBJ1-2; 12 bases map to TRBD1. The J segment lost 6 bases and the V segment lost 4 bases, leaving 4 bases of the junction unmatched. The CDR3 is made up of 14 amino acids. From germline, CDR1 is SGHNT and CDR2 YYREEE (reference sequence). The chain's CDR3 is CASSPGQGAHGYTF. CDR3 in DNA: TGTGCCAGCAGCCCGGGACAGGGGGCTCATGGCTACACCTTC.

In this sample, this clonotype turned up a few times. V gene TRBV15 combines with J gene TRBJ1-5, with 9 positions matching TRBD1. From germline, CDR1 is LNHNV and CDR2 YYDKDF (reference sequence). The CDR3 has 15 amino acids. The V gene end was trimmed by 1 base and the J gene end by 6 bases; junction bases not matched to a gene: 4. CDR3 sequence: CATSRGTGGGQPQHF. Here the CDR3 DNA reads TGTGCCACCAGCAGAGGTACAGGGGGCGGTCAGCCCCAGCATTTT.

This clonotype was detected only a few times. The CDR3 protein is CASFGGSKSDQPQHF. CDR3 sequence (DNA): TGTGCCAGCTTCGGCGGCTCAAAGAGTGATCAGCCCCAGCATTTT. The J gene is TRBJ1-5, the V gene TRBV28; D unresolved. V lost 8 bases and J 5 bases, leaving 19 bases between the germline ends. This CDR3 contains 15 residues. Germline CDR1 is MDHEN and CDR2 is SYDVKM. The whole variable domain, remainder taken from reference TRBV28 and TRBJ1-5, is DVKVTQSSRYLVKRTGEKVFLECVQDMDHENMFWYRQDPGLGLRLIYFSYDVKMKEKGDIPEGYSVSREKKERFSLILESASTNQTSMYLCASFGGSKSDQPQHFGDGTRLSIL.

The table lists this clonotype with a few counts. The V call is TRBV7-9, the J call TRBJ2-7; D remains unclear. In germline, CDR1 is SEHNR, CDR2 FQNEAQ (reference sequence). CDR3 length: 15 residues. The V gene lost 2 bases and the J gene lost 3 bases, with 14 bases spanning the gap. The CDR3 spells CASSLIGPGDYEQYF. The CDR3 coding sequence is TGTGCCAGCAGCTTAATAGGGCCAGGAGACTACGAGCAGTACTTC. The variable domain in full, with the rest retrieved from reference TRBV7-9 and TRBJ2-7, is DTGVSQNPRHKITKRGQNVTFRCDPISEHNRLYWYRQTLGQGPEFLTYFQNEAQLEKSRLLSDRFSAERPKGSFSTLEIQRTEQGDSAMYLCASSLIGPGDYEQYFGPGTRLTVT.

This clonotype was counted between two and nine times. This rearrangement joins TRBV19 to TRBJ1-1, with TRBD1 as a possible D gene (5 bases). Trimming removed 1 base at V and 4 bases at J, with 13 bases between. The CDR3 contains 15 residues. Germline V CDR1 and CDR2: LNHDA, SQIVND (reference sequence). DNA of the CDR3: TGTGCCAGTAGTATAGTGGAGGGAAGGGGCACTGAAGCTTTCTTT. Its protein is CASSIVEGRGTEAFF.

This clonotype was detected once. V gene TRBV10-2 combines with J gene TRBJ1-2; D call uncertain. CDR1 is WSHSY and CDR2 is SAAADI in the germline V gene. V lost 7 bases, J lost 4 bases, and 10 bases lay in between. The CDR3 runs 12 residues. The CDR3 loop reads CASNSGSYGYTF. For the CDR3, the DNA is TGCGCCAGCAACAGCGGATCCTATGGCTACACCTTC.

The V gene is TRBV28, the J gene TRBJ1-4, with D hard to call. This CDR3 contains 13 residues. Germline CDR1 is MDHEN and CDR2 is SYDVKM. Trimming took off 2 bases at V and 8 bases at J, with 9 bases between the two ends. The CDR3 sequence is CASSLRVEEKLFF. CDR3 bases: TGTGCCAGCAGTTTAAGGGTGGAGGAAAAACTGTTTTTT.

The V gene is TRBV25-1, the J gene TRBJ2-1; no reliable D call. CDR3 size: 17 residues. Germline-derived CDR1 and CDR2 are MGHDK and SYGVNS. Trimming stripped 4 bases from V and 0 bases from J, with 16 bases between. CDR3 nucleotide sequence: TGTGCCAGCAGTGCAAATCTAGGTTTGAGCTCCTACAATGAGCAGTTCTTC. Its translation is CASSANLGLSSYNEQFF.

The chain is built from TRBV10-3 and TRBJ2-7; 8 positions match TRBD2. Germline lookup yields CDR1 ENHRY and CDR2 SYGVKD. The CDR3 covers 15 residues. J was trimmed by 2 bases and V by 8 bases; bases with no gene match: 11. CDR3 bases: TGTGCCATCGGACCTAGCGGGCTCTATACCTACGAGCAGTACTTC. Encoded protein: CAIGPSGLYTYEQYF.

The rearrangement links TRBV29-1 to TRBJ1-1, with D unclear. V was clipped by 3 bases and J by 8 bases, with 4 bases between them. CDR1 is SQVTM, CDR2 ANQGSEA, per germline. The CDR3 is made up of 9 amino acids. The CDR3 coding sequence is TGCAGCGTTGACAGGGAAGCTTTCTTT. It is translated as CSVDREAFF.